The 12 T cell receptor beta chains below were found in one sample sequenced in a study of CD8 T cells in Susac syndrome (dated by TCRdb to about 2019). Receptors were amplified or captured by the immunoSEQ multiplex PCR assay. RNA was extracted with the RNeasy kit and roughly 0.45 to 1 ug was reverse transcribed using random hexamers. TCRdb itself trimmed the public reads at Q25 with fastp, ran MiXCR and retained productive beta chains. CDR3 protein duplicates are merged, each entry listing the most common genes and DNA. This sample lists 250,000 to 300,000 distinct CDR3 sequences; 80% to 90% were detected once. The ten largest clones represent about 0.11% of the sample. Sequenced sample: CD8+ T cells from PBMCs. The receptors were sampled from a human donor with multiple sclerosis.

Here the CDR3 DNA reads TGTGCCAGCAGCCCCAGACTAGCGGGCGATGGGGCAGAGACCCAGTACTTC. Its protein product is CASSPRLAGDGAETQYF. The rearrangement uses TRBV7-9 and TRBJ2-5; 10 bases align to TRBD2. This CDR3 has 17 residues. CDR1 and CDR2 (germline): SEHNR, FQNEAQ (reference sequence). V dropped 5 bases and J dropped 4; count of bases not matched to a gene: 13.

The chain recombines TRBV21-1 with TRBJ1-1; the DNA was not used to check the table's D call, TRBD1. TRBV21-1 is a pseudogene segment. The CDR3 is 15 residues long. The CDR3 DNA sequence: TGTGCCAGCACCAAAGTGGGGGCAGCGAACACTGAAGCTTTCTTT. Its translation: CASTKVGAANTEAFF.

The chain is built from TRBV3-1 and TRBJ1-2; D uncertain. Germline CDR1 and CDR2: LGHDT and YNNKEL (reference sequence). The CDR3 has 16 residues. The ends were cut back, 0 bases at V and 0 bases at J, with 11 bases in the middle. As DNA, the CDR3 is TGTGCCAGCAGCCAAGATTCCGGCGGATCTAACTATGGCTACACCTTC. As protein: CASSQDSGGSNYGYTF.

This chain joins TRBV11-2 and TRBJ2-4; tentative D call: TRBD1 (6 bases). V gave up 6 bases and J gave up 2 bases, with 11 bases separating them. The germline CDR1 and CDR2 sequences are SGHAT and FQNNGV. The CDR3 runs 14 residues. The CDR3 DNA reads TGTGCCAGCAGACCTGACAGGTCCAAAAACATTCAGTACTTC. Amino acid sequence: CASRPDRSKNIQYF.

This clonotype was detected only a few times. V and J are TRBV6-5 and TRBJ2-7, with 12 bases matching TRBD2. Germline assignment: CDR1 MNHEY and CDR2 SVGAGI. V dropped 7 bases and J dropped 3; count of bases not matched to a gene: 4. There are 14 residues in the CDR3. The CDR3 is CASTWTSGDYEQYF. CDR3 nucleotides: TGTGCCAGCACGTGGACTAGCGGGGACTACGAGCAGTACTTC.

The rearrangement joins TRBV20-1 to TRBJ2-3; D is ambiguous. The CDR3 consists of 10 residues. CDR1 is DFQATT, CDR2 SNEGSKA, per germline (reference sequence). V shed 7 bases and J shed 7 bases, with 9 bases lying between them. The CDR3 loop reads CSVPAYTQYF. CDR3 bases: TGCAGTGTCCCGGCCTATACGCAGTATTTT.

DNA for the CDR3: TGTGCCAGCAGTCCCATCGGACAGGTGGGACCGAACACTGAAGCTTTCTTT. Its translation: CASSPIGQVGPNTEAFF. This chain uses TRBV9 with TRBJ1-1; TRBD1 agrees at 7 bases. Germline V gives CDR1 SGDLS, CDR2 YYNGEE. V was pared by 5 bases and J by 1 base, with 14 bases of the junction left unmatched. This CDR3 comprises 17 residues. Supplemented by reference TRBV9 and TRBJ1-1, the full variable domain reads DSGVTQTPKHLITATGQRVTLRCSPRSGDLSVYWYQQSLDQGLQFLIQYYNGEERAKGNILERFSAQQFPDLHSELNLSSLELGDSALYFCASSPIGQVGPNTEAFFGQGTRLTVV.

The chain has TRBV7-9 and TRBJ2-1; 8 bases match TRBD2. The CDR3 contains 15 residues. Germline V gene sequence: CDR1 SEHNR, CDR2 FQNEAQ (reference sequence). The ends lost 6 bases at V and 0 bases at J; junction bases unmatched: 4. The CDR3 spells CASSHGRDSYNEQFF. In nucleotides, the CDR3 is TGTGCCAGCAGTCACGGGAGGGACTCCTACAATGAGCAGTTCTTC. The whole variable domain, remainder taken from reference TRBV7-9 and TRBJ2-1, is DTGVSQNPRHKITKRGQNVTFRCDPISEHNRLYWYRQTLGQGPEFLTYFQNEAQLEKSRLLSDRFSAERPKGSFSTLEIQRTEQGDSAMYLCASSHGRDSYNEQFFGPGTRLTVL.

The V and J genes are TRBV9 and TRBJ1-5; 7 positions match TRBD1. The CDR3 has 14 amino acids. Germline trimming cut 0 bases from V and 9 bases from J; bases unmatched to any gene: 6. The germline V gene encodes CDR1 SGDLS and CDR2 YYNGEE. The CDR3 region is CASSVGQGVGPQHF. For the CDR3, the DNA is TGTGCCAGCAGCGTAGGCCAGGGGGTAGGGCCCCAGCATTTT.

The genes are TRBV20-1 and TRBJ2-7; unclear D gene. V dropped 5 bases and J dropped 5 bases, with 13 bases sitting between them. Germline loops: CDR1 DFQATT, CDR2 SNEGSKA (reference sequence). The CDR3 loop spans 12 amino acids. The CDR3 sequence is CSAEDQAHEQYF. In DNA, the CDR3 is TGCAGTGCTGAGGACCAAGCCCACGAGCAGTACTTC.

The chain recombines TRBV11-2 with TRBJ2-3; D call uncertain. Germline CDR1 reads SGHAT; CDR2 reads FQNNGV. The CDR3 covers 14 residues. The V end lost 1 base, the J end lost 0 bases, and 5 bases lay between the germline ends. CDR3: CASSLVKSTDTQYF. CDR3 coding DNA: TGTGCCAGCAGCTTAGTCAAGAGCACAGATACGCAGTATTTT.

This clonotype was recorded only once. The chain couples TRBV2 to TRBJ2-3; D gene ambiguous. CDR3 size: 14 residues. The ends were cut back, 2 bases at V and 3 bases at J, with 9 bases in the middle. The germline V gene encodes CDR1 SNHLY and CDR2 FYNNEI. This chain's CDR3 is CASSETPRTDTQYF. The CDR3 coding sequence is TGTGCCAGCAGTGAAACTCCCCGAACAGATACGCAGTATTTT.